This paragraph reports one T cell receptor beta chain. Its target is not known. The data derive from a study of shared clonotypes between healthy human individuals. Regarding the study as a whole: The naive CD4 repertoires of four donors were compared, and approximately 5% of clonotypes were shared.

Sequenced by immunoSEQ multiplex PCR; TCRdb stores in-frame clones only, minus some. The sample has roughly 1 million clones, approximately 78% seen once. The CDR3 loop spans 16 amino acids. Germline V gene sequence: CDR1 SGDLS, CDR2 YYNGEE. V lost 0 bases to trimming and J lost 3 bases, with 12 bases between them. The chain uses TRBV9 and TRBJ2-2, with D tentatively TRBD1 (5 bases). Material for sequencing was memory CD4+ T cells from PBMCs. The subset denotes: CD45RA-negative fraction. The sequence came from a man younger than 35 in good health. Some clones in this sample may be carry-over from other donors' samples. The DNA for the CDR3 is TGTGCCAGCAGCGTAGGTTCCGCAGGGTACACCGGGGAGCTGTTTTTT. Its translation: CASSVGSAGYTGELFF.